Below, 9 T cell receptor beta chains from the same sample are listed, as sequenced in a study of blood T cells in healthy people across ages (dated by TCRdb to between 2015 and 2016). Library preparation was by 5' RACE. Sequencing was carried out with an Illumina HiSeq 2500. The second PCR ran for about 6 to 12 cycles and used a J-beta primer mix along with a sample-barcoded 5' primer. In-frame beta chains were kept once TCRdb had trimmed the public reads at Q25 with fastp and called clones with MiXCR. Merged by CDR3 protein, the rows form single entries marked with the most common genes and DNA. This sample holds fewer than 2,000,000 distinct CDR3 sequences; around 35% were observed only once. Jointly, the top ten make up 10% to 12% of the sample. Sequenced sample: blood. These receptor sequences come from a woman in her 30s in good health.

This clonotype was seen once. This chain uses TRBV15 with TRBJ1-1, with 11 bases fitting TRBD1. The CDR3 is 15 amino acids. Germline trimming cut 5 bases from V and 6 bases from J; bases unmatched to any gene: 8. Per germline, CDR1 LNHNV and CDR2 YYDKDF (reference sequence). The chain's CDR3 is CATSRRTGGDAEAFF. The CDR3 DNA reads as TGTGCCACCAGCCGTCGGACAGGGGGCGACGCTGAAGCTTTCTTT.

J is TRBJ2-3 and V is TRBV2, with 8 bases lining up with TRBD2. The V gene end was trimmed by 9 bases and the J gene end by 4 bases; junction bases not matched to a gene: 9. CDR3 length: 14 amino acids. CDR1 is SNHLY and CDR2 is FYNNEI in the germline V gene. The CDR3 sequence: CASLGLAQADTQYF. DNA of the CDR3: TGTGCCAGTCTAGGACTAGCTCAGGCAGATACGCAGTATTTT.

The table lists this clonotype with a few counts. The rearrangement uses TRBV7-2 and TRBJ1-2, with D possibly matching TRBD1 (6 bases). The ends were cut back, 3 bases at V and 4 bases at J, with 12 bases in the middle. CDR1 is SGHTA and CDR2 is FQGNSA in the germline V gene. The CDR3 is 14 amino acids. As DNA, the CDR3 is TGTGCCAGCAGCTTGGGGGGCTCAGCCTATGGCTACACCTTC. It translates to CASSLGGSAYGYTF.

Of note for this clonotype: One end of the junction is discordant with germline, which a read error may explain. The V gene is TRBV29-1, the J gene TRBJ2-5, with D hard to call. The J call is in doubt because the DNA end fits TRBJ2-7 better. The CDR3 runs 11 residues. Germline V CDR1 and CDR2: SQVTM, ANQGSEA. This CDR3 reads CGVDGNHEQYF. The DNA of the CDR3 is TGCGGCGTTGACGGTAACCACGAGCAGTACTTC.

This rearrangement joins TRBV6-4 to TRBJ2-7; D remains ambiguous. Germline V gives CDR1 MRHNA, CDR2 SNTAGT. The CDR3 covers 15 residues. V lost 4 bases and J 3 bases, leaving 16 bases between the germline ends. The CDR3 DNA is TGTGCCAGCAGTGGGATTAAAGAACGGGTCTACGAGCAGTACTTC. This gives the protein CASSGIKERVYEQYF.

About this clonotype itself: One end of the junction varies from germline; a read error may be responsible. This chain uses TRBV4-1 with TRBJ2-7; TRBD2 aligns across 10 bases. The end of the DNA aligns better with TRBJ2-5, so the J call may be wrong. The CDR3 runs to 16 residues. CDR1 and CDR2 from the germline V gene are MGHRA and YSYEKL. The CDR3 sequence: CTSSQPLAGVRETQYF. The CDR3 nucleotides are TGCACCAGCAGCCAGCCCCTAGCGGGAGTTCGGGAGACCCAGTACTTC.

V gene TRBV9 combines with J gene TRBJ2-1; 7 bases line up with TRBD2. The germline CDR1 and CDR2 sequences are SGDLS and YYNGEE. CDR3 length: 16 amino acids. V lost 0 bases, J lost 1 base, and 4 bases stayed unmatched. In DNA, the CDR3 is TGTGCCAGCAGCGTAGTGGAAGCGGGATCCTACAATGAGCAGTTCTTC. Its translation: CASSVVEAGSYNEQFF.

This clonotype was counted between two and nine times. The chain has TRBV27 and TRBJ1-2; the D gene is possibly TRBD1 (5 bases). Germline-derived CDR1 and CDR2 are MNHEY and SMNVEV (reference sequence). The CDR3 consists of 14 residues. V dropped 6 bases and J dropped 5 bases, with 16 bases sitting between them. In nucleotides, the CDR3 is TGTGCCAGCAGCTTTGGGACGGGAGGGTATGGCTACACCTTC. Its translation is CASSFGTGGYGYTF.

This clonotype was seen only a few times. The chain joins TRBV7-9 to TRBJ2-3; 13 bases agree with TRBD2. The CDR3 has 20 amino acids. CDR1 SEHNR and CDR2 FQNEAQ come from the germline V gene (reference sequence). J gave up 4 bases and V 5 bases, and 18 bases lay outside the gene matches. CDR3 protein: CASSAPGLAGPKLSADTQYF. The CDR3 nucleotides are TGTGCCAGCAGCGCCCCGGGACTAGCGGGGCCAAAGTTGTCCGCAGATACGCAGTATTTT.